This T cell receptor beta chain stems from a study of beta chain features in type 1 diabetes. A single heparinised blood sample, averaging around 110 mL, was obtained per donor. Sorted populations were all over 98% pure. Expressed TCRB transcripts were sequenced, since all the RNA that had been isolated was reverse transcribed. The assay was immunoSEQ multiplex PCR, and TCRdb's table has in-frame clones only and misses some. The table records 810,000 or so clones, roughly 15% of them present only once. Sequencing input: naive CD4+ T cells from blood. The sequence derives from a woman aged 18-35 years in good health.

For the CDR3, the DNA is TGTGCCAGCAGCCGTTTATTCAGGGATAGCTACAATGAGCAGTTCTTC. Its protein product is CASSRLFRDSYNEQFF. This rearrangement joins TRBV7-9 to TRBJ2-1, with a weak D call TRBD1 (5 bases). The CDR3 totals 16 residues. Germline values: CDR1 SEHNR, CDR2 FQNEAQ (reference sequence). V lost 5 bases to trimming and J lost 3 bases, with 17 bases between them.